These T cell receptor beta chains were read from a single sample in a study of T cell repertoires in cytomegalovirus infection. TCRdb fed the reads into MiXCR, producing one record per CDR3 protein. The table shows fewer than 400,000 distinct CDR3 sequences, with 15% to 20% occurring only once. Material: PBMCs. The receptors here all came from a human donor in good health (CMV status not recorded). Some clones in this sample may be carry-over from other donors' samples. Both conserved end residues are part of each CDR3. D genes are given only for firm matches. The listing skips clone size in some rows; elsewhere it reads once, few, many or a size class.

J gene: TRBJ2-3; clone size: few; V gene: TRBV19; D gene: NA; CDR3 protein: CASSFGLFGDTQYF; CDR3 DNA: TGTGCCAGTTCCTTTGGGCTCTTCGGAGATACGCAGTATTTT
J gene: TRBJ1-1; clone size: few; V gene: TRBV12-3/TRBV12-4; D gene: TRBD1; CDR3 protein: CASRATRTGNTEAFF; CDR3 DNA: TGTGCCAGCAGGGCTACCAGGACAGGGAACACTGAAGCTTTCTTT
J gene: TRBJ2-1; clone size: many; V gene: TRBV12-3/TRBV12-4; D gene: NA; CDR3 protein: CASSLVVRNNEQFF; CDR3 DNA: TGTGCCAGCAGTTTAGTAGTACGGAACAATGAGCAGTTCTTC
J gene: TRBJ2-6; clone size: NA; V gene: TRBV2; D gene: NA; CDR3 protein: CASNGRFGHRSSGANVLTF; CDR3 DNA: TGTGCCAGCAACGGAAGGTTCGGACACCGAAGCTCTGGGGCCAACGTCCTGACTTTC
J gene: TRBJ2-5; clone size: NA; V gene: TRBV6-1; D gene: NA; CDR3 protein: CASTPRGRDQETQYF; CDR3 DNA: TGTGCCAGCACCCCCCGGGGCAGGGACCAAGAGACCCAGTACTTC
J gene: TRBJ1-5; clone size: NA; V gene: TRBV20-1; D gene: NA; CDR3 protein: CSASLYSNQPQHF; CDR3 DNA: TGCAGTGCTAGTTTATATAGCAATCAGCCCCAGCATTTT
J gene: TRBJ1-2; clone size: NA; V gene: TRBV19; D gene: NA; CDR3 protein: CASRPGSNEHYGYTF; CDR3 DNA: TGTGCCAGCAGACCCGGCTCCAATGAACATTATGGCTACACCTTC
J gene: TRBJ2-5; clone size: few; V gene: TRBV27; D gene: NA; CDR3 protein: CASSFWRETGQETQYF; CDR3 DNA: TGTGCCAGCAGTTTCTGGCGGGAGACAGGGCAAGAGACCCAGTACTTC
J gene: TRBJ2-7; clone size: NA; V gene: TRBV7-9; D gene: NA; CDR3 protein: CASSRTAWEQYF; CDR3 DNA: TGTGCCAGCAGCCGGACCGCCTGGGAGCAGTACTTC
J gene: TRBJ2-1; clone size: many; V gene: TRBV7-2; D gene: TRBD2; CDR3 protein: CASSLEGSGAYNEQFF; CDR3 DNA: TGTGCCAGCAGCTTAGAGGGTAGCGGGGCATACAATGAGCAGTTCTTC